This is a list of T cell receptor beta chains from one sample in a study of blood T cell repertoires in COVID-19. Method: immunoSEQ multiplex PCR; TCRdb's copy keeps in-frame clones and lacks some. Of a few hundred thousand clones detected, 80% to 90% appear once; the ten largest clones hold under 6%. The specimen sequenced was PBMCs or T cells enriched from blood (not recorded which). The receptors come from a man younger than 40 who had recovered from COVID-19. The CDR3 runs from the conserved cysteine through the conserved F or W. Each record gives: clone size, V gene, CDR3 protein. Size tells how often a clone was seen (once, few, many) or the class of an expanded clone, and some rows leave it out.

>NA|TRBV6-5
CASLGTVETQYF
>NA|TRBV6-5
CASSSMGQGIGEQYF
>once|TRBV11-1
CASSLALDRGETQYF
>NA|TRBV11-1
CASSLAANTEAFF
>NA|TRBV29-1
CSFRGQGTGELFF
>NA|TRBV5-8
CASSLGTGNWNSPLHF
>NA|TRBV19
CASSKPGQGYYEQYF
>NA|TRBV18
CASSPPDGTALGKLFF
>NA|TRBV11-2
CASSLERTSPYEQYF
>NA|TRBV5-1
CASSLAGLALGETQYF
>few|TRBV15
CATSTRTGEYNEQFF
>NA|TRBV3-1/TRBV3-2
CASSGWTGGNSPLHF
>NA|TRBV6-5
CASSETGGNEKLFF
>NA|TRBV6-5
CASSYVGAGETQYF
>NA|TRBV5-1
CASSFSGSSYEQYF
>NA|TRBV27
CASRPLGGLAGELFF
>NA|TRBV13
CASSPGQGSYEQYF
>once|TRBV5-1
CASSLTPGRDSNQPQHF
>NA|TRBV18
CASSPGPTGADTQYF
>NA|TRBV27
CASSGGGLNPTQYF
>once|TRBV3-1/TRBV3-2
CASSQEVRGQPQHF
>NA|TRBV7-9
CASSFGTSGGAETQYF
>few|TRBV12-3/TRBV12-4
CASRQQGKLFF
>NA|TRBV4-1
CASSQTGTSGRETQYF
>NA|TRBV28
CASRTIDSLNTEAFF
>NA|TRBV9
CASSVGSGGGFYEQYF
>NA|TRBV19
CASSIGIGVEAFF
>once|TRBV5-5
CASSPSYSTDTQYF
>few|TRBV9
CASSVRSDSEAFF
>once|TRBV6-1
CASSEIPPGSTDTQYF
>NA|TRBV5-1
CASSSQGAVENTIYF
>NA|TRBV7-8
CASSPALGGGKGSGELFF
>NA|TRBV4-1
CASSAPGQLNTEAFF
>NA|TRBV2
CASRARAYEQYF
>NA|TRBV4-1
CASSRRDREHNSPLHF
>once|TRBV3-1/TRBV3-2
CASSPGTGLRGELFF
>NA|TRBV19
CASSMLRGGGELFF
>NA|TRBV28
CASGGGGSSGEQFF
>once|TRBV5-1
CASSLALAPPETQYF
>NA|TRBV5-1
CASSLSGFGNTIYF
>NA|TRBV6-5
CASSGTSVDTQYF
>NA|TRBV28
CASTRQGASTEAFF
>NA|TRBV12-5
CASGPGTAQSEAFF
>NA|TRBV3-1/TRBV3-2
CARSQDGGGHEQFF
>few|TRBV28
CASSPTGTAFDEQYF
>NA|TRBV6-1
CASSGRTVTVTDTQYF
>NA|TRBV7-9
CASSLDSLSYEQYF
>NA|TRBV9
CASRPGVNTGELFF
>NA|TRBV10-1
CASSEAGNYGYTF